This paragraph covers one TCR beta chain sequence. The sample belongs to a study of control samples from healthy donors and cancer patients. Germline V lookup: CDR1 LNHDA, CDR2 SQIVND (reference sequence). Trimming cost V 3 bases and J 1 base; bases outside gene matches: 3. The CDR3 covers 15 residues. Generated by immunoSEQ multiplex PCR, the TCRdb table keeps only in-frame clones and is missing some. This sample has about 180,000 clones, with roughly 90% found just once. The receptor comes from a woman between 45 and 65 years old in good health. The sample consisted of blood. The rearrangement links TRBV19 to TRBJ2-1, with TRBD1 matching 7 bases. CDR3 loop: CASSIEGASYNEQFF. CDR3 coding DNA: TGTGCCAGTAGTATCGAGGGGGCATCCTACAATGAGCAGTTCTTC.